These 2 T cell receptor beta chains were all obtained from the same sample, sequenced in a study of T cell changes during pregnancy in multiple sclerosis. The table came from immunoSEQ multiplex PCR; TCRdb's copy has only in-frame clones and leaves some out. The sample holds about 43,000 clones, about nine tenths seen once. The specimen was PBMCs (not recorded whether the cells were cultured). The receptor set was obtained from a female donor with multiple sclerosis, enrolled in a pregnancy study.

The CDR3 region has the DNA TGTGCCAGTAGTATGGGTGGCGGGAGGGGGAATGAGCAGTTCTTC. Protein sequence: CASSMGGGRGNEQFF. The chain recombines TRBV19 with TRBJ2-1; TRBD2 agrees at 9 bases. The germline CDR1 and CDR2 sequences are LNHDA and SQIVND (reference sequence). Germline trimming cut 3 bases from V and 7 bases from J; bases unmatched to any gene: 7. The CDR3 spans 15 residues.

CDR3 amino acids: CASSLAGDNYGYTF. The CDR3 region has the DNA TGCGCCAGCAGCTTGGCGGGGGACAACTATGGCTACACCTTC. V gene TRBV5-1 combines with J gene TRBJ1-2; a weak D match, TRBD1 (5 bases). The CDR3 has 14 residues. The germline V gene encodes CDR1 SGHRS and CDR2 YFSETQ. V lost 0 bases and J lost 2, with 8 bases in between.